Below, 4 T cell receptor beta chains from the same sample are listed, as sequenced in a study of T-cell memory formation after mild COVID-19. TCRdb called the 5' RACE reads again in MiXCR, with one record for every CDR3 protein. The sample shows just over 350,000 distinct CDR3 sequences, approximately 15% of them seen only once. Source material: PBMCs or a T cell subset sorted from them (not recorded which). These receptor sequences come from a man between 18 and 29 years old who had mild COVID-19 (a few samples of this study predate the infection). Cell type and time point are not known.

The chain uses TRBV4-1 and TRBJ1-4; D is unresolved. Between the trimmed V and J ends, which lost 1 base and 6 bases, there was a span of 12 bases. Germline V gives CDR1 MGHRA, CDR2 YSYEKL. This CDR3 has 15 residues. The CDR3 protein is CASSQGEGLDEKLFF. CDR3 in DNA: TGCGCCAGCAGCCAAGGGGAAGGGTTAGATGAAAAACTGTTTTTT.

The chain uses TRBV6-2 or TRBV6-3 and TRBJ2-7; D may be TRBD1 or TRBD2 (5 bases each). V lost 6 bases to trimming and J lost 4 bases, with 16 bases between them. Per the germline V gene, CDR1 is MNHEY and CDR2 is SVGEGT. This CDR3 has 14 amino acids. CDR3 DNA sequence: TGTGCCAGCAGCCCCGGGGCCGTGGTATACGAGCAGTACGTC. Protein: CASSPGAVVYEQYV.

This clonotype turned up a few times. The rearrangement uses TRBV10-3 and TRBJ2-3; weak D call: TRBD1 (5 bases). The CDR3 runs to 15 residues. The V gene's germline CDR1 is ENHRY and CDR2 SYGVKD. The V end was cut by 2 bases, the J end by 2 bases, with 11 bases between. Here the CDR3 DNA reads TGTGCCATCAGTGAGAGGGGTGAGGCCACAGATACGCAGTATTTT. This codes for CAISERGEATDTQYF.

At least ten counts were recorded for this clonotype. The chain couples TRBV7-6 to TRBJ1-2; D gene uncertain. The CDR3 loop spans 16 amino acids. Germline values: CDR1 SGHVS, CDR2 FNYEAQ. V was trimmed by 7 bases and J by 3 bases, leaving 21 bases between them. This chain's CDR3 is CASTSRKGWLDYGYTF. The CDR3 nucleotides are TGTGCCAGCACCTCCCGCAAGGGCTGGCTCGACTATGGCTACACCTTC.